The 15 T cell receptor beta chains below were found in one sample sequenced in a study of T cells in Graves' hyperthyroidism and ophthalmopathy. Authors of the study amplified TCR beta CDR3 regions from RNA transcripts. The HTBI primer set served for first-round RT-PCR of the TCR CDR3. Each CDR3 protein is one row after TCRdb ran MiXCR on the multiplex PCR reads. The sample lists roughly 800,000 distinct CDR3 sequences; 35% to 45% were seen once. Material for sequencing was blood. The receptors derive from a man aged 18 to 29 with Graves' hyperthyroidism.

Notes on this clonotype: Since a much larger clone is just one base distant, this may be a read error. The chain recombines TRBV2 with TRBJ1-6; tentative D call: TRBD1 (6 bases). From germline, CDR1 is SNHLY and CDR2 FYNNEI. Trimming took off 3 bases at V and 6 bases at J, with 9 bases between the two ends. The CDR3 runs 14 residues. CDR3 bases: TGTGCCAGCAGTGACGGACAGATTAATTCACCCCTCCACTTT. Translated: CASSDGQINSPLHF.

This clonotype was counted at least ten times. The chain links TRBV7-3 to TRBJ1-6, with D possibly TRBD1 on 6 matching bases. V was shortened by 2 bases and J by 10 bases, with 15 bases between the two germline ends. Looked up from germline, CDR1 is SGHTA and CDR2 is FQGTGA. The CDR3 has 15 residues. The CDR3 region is CASSLRGGQYSPLHF. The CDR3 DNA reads TGTGCCAGCAGCTTACGGGGGGGGCAATACTCACCCCTCCACTTT.

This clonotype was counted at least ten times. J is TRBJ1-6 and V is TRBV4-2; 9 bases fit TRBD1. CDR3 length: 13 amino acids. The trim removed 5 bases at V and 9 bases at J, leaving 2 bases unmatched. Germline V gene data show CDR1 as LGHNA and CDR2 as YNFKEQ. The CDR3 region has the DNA TGTGCCAGCAGCGGACAGGGGTTTTCACCCCTCCACTTT. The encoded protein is CASSGQGFSPLHF.

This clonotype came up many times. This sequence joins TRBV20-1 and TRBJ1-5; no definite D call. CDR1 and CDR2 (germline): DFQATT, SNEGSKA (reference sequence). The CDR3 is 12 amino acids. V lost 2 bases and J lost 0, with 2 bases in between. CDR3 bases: TGCAGTGCTAGACATAGCAATCAGCCCCAGCATTTT. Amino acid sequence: CSARHSNQPQHF.

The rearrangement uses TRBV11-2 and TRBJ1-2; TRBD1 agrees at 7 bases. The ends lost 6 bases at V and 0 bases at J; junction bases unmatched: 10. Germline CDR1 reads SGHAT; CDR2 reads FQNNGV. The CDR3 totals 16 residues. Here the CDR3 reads CASRALQGRTNYGYTF. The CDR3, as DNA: TGTGCCAGCAGGGCCTTACAGGGGCGGACTAACTATGGCTACACCTTC.

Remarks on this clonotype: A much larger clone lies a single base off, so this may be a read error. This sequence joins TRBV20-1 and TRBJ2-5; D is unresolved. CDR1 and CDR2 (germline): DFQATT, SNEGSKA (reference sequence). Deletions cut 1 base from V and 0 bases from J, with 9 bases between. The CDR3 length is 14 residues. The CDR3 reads CSARGGADQETQYF. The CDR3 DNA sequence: TGCAGTGCTAGAGGTGGCGCAGACCAAGAGACCCAGTACTTC.

CDR3 sequence (DNA): TGCGCCAGCAGCCAAGCCAGGGCAGCCAGGCACGAGCAGTACTTC. The encoded protein is CASSQARAARHEQYF. The genes are TRBV4-1 and TRBJ2-7; the D gene is possibly TRBD1 (5 bases). The germline V gene encodes CDR1 MGHRA and CDR2 YSYEKL. V was clipped by 1 base and J by 5 bases, with 15 bases between them. The CDR3 runs 15 residues.

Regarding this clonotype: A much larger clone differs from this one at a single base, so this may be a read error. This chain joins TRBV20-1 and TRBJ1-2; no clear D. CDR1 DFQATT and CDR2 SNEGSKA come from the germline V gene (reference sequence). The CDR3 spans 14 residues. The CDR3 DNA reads TGCAGTGCCCCGGACGGAGACCTTAACTATGGCCACACCTTC. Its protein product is CSAPDGDLNYGHTF.

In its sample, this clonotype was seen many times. CDR3 bases: TGTGCCAGCAGCTTAGTGGCTCCGCAAGAGACCCAGTACTTC. The encoded protein is CASSLVAPQETQYF. V and J are TRBV7-2 and TRBJ2-5; D is undetermined. There are 14 residues in the CDR3. Germline CDR1 and CDR2: SGHTA and FQGNSA. The V gene lost 1 base and the J gene lost 2 bases, with 8 bases spanning the gap.

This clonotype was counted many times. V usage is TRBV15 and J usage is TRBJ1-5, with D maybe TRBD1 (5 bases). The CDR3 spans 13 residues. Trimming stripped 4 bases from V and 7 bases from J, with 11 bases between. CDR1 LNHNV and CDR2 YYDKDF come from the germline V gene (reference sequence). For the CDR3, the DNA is TGTGCCACCAGCACAGGGATTTTGCAGCCCCAGCATTTT. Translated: CATSTGILQPQHF.

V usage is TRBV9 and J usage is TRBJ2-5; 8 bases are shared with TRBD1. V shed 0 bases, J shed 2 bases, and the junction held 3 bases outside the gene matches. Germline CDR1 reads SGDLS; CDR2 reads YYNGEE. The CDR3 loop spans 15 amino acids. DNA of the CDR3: TGTGCCAGCAGCGTAGAGGGGACAGGACAAGAGACCCAGTACTTC. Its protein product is CASSVEGTGQETQYF.

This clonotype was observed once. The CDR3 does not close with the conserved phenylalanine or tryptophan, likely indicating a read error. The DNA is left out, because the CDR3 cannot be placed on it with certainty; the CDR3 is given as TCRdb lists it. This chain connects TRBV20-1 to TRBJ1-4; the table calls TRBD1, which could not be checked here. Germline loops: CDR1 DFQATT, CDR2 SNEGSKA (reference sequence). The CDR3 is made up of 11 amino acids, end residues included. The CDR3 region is CSAAGTGDTQV.

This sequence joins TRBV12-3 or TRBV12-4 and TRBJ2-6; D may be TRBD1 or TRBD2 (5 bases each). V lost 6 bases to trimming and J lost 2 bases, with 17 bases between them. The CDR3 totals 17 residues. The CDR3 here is CASSVEGKTTGANVLTF. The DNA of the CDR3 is TGTGCCAGCAGCGTAGAGGGGAAGACTACTGGGGCCAACGTCCTGACTTTC.

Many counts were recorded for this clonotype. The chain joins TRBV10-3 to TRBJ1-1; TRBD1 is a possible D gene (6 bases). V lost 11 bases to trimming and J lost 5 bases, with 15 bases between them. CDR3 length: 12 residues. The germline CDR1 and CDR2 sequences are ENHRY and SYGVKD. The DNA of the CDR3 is TGTGCCTCGGGGGGCGCGGGTACTGAAGCTTTCTTT. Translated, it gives CASGGAGTEAFF.

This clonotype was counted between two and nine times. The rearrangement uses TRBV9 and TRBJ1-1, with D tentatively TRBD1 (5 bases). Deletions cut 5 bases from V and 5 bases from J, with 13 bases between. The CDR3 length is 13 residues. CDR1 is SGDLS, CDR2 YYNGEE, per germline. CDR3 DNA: TGTGCCAGCAGTTACGCAGGGAGGACTGAAGCTTTCTTT. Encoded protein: CASSYAGRTEAFF.